This T cell receptor beta chain appears in the sequencing data of a study of blood T cells in healthy people across ages. Study-wide results and caveats: It was held that the diversity estimates obtained from one million T cells were underestimates. Naive CD4+ cell counts and diversity both ran higher in long-lived than in aged donors.

The authors ran a second PCR of roughly 6 to 11 cycles using a sample-barcoded 5' primer and a J-beta primer mix. A template-switch adaptor with 12 random nucleotides tagged each cDNA molecule. TCRdb processed the 5' RACE reads anew with MiXCR; each CDR3 protein has one entry. Of 850,000 to 1,300,000 distinct CDR3 sequences in the sample, more than 40% were seen once. Each individual donor underwent a draw of approximately 10 milliliters of peripheral blood. This clonotype came up many times. Its antigen is currently unknown. V gave up 2 bases and J gave up 5 bases, with 10 bases separating them. In germline, CDR1 is SQVTM, CDR2 ANQGSEA. The CDR3 sequence is 12 residues long.

The clonotype originates from a woman aged 55 to 70 in good health. Material: blood. The V and J genes are TRBV29-1 and TRBJ2-7, with a tentative D call TRBD2 (5 bases). The CDR3: CSVERGSDEQYF. The CDR3 DNA sequence: TGCAGCGTTGAACGTGGGAGCGACGAGCAGTACTTC.